The 13 T cell receptor beta chains below all came from one sample that was sequenced in a study of vaccination effects on CD4 cells after COVID-19. The table came from immunoSEQ multiplex PCR; TCRdb's copy has only in-frame clones and leaves some out. This sample has 20,000 to 25,000 clones, with approximately 70% found just once. These TCRs are of unknown antigen specificity. Ahead of sequencing, the ViraFEST assay grew antigen-specific CD4+ T cells using viral peptide pools. On day 10 of culture, CD4+ T cells were separated out. Sample: CD4+ T cells from PBMCs cultured with HCoV-229E spike peptides, taken before COVID-19 vaccination. These TCRs come from a human donor who received a COVID-19 vaccine.

The chain couples TRBV18 to TRBJ2-7; 10 nucleotides agree with TRBD1. Germline V CDR1 and CDR2: KGHSH, LQKENI. The ends lost 4 bases at V and 2 bases at J; junction bases unmatched: 2. The CDR3 sequence is 14 residues long. In DNA form, the CDR3 reads TGTGCCAGCTCACGGGACAGGGGTCCCTACGAGCAGTACTTC. Its translation: CASSRDRGPYEQYF.

This rearrangement joins TRBV4-1 to TRBJ1-6, with 8 bases identical to TRBD1. The CDR3 contains 20 residues. In germline, CDR1 is MGHRA, CDR2 YSYEKL. The J segment lost 0 bases and the V segment lost 1 base, leaving 11 bases of the junction unmatched. CDR3 bases: TGCGCCAGCAGCCAAGGGGGTGCCTCGACAGGGGCCTCCTATAATTCACCCCTCCACTTT. Amino acids: CASSQGGASTGASYNSPLHF.

This chain links TRBV24-1 with TRBJ1-5; D is ambiguous. Germline V CDR1 and CDR2: KGHDR, SFDVKD. With 2 bases removed from V and 3 bases from J, the gap between germline ends came to 4 bases. The CDR3 extends over 13 amino acids. CDR3 loop: CATSDSNNQPQHF. DNA of the CDR3: TGTGCCACCAGTGATTCAAACAATCAGCCCCAGCATTTT.

V is TRBV6-5 and J is TRBJ1-2; TRBD1 might be the D (5 bases). CDR3 length: 13 residues. Germline V gene data show CDR1 as MNHEY and CDR2 as SVGAGI. Trimming removed 5 bases from V and 8 bases from J, with 15 bases in between. The CDR3 DNA is TGTGCCAGCAGTCCGTCCCTCGGGGACGGCTACACCTTC. Translation gives CASSPSLGDGYTF.

This clone was counted a few times. The chain uses TRBV7-9 and TRBJ2-1; TRBD1 is a possible D gene (6 bases). V was clipped by 2 bases and J by 10 bases, with 9 bases between them. The CDR3 runs 12 residues. Germline CDR1 is SEHNR and CDR2 is FQNEAQ (reference sequence). CDR3 bases: TGTGCCAGCAGCTTAATGCAGGGGGAGCAGTTCTTC. Its translation is CASSLMQGEQFF. The entire variable domain, with the rest obtained from reference TRBV7-9 and TRBJ2-1, is as follows: DTGVSQNPRHKITKRGQNVTFRCDPISEHNRLYWYRQTLGQGPEFLTYFQNEAQLEKSRLLSDRFSAERPKGSFSTLEIQRTEQGDSAMYLCASSLMQGEQFFGPGTRLTVL.

This clone was seen just once. The V call is TRBV19, the J call TRBJ1-2, with D unclear. Deletions cut 3 bases from V and 4 bases from J, with 9 bases between. The CDR3 sequence is 13 residues long. Germline CDR1 and CDR2: LNHDA and SQIVND (reference sequence). Written as DNA, the CDR3 is TGTGCCAGTAGTATCGGGGTTGGCTATGGCTACACCTTC. Translated: CASSIGVGYGYTF.

This sequence joins TRBV10-1 and TRBJ2-1; 11 positions agree with TRBD2. The CDR3 extends over 19 amino acids. The germline V gene has CDR1 WNHNN and CDR2 SYGVQD (reference sequence). The junction had 15 bases not matched to a gene; V was cut back by 4 bases and J by 4 bases. The CDR3 region has the DNA TGCGCCAGCAGTGGGGTAGCGGGGGGGAATCAACAAACATACAATGAGCAGTTCTTC. Protein product: CASSGVAGGNQQTYNEQFF.

The table lists this clone with a count of one. The J gene is TRBJ2-3, the V gene TRBV7-8; no clear D gene. In germline, CDR1 is SGHVS, CDR2 FQNEAQ. This CDR3 spans 15 amino acids. Trimming shortened V by 6 bases and J by 4 bases, and 17 bases separated the two germline ends. CDR3 sequence: CASRNSAQSSDTQYF. CDR3 nucleotide sequence: TGTGCCAGCAGGAACTCGGCACAGTCGTCAGATACGCAGTATTTT.

This chain joins TRBV5-1 and TRBJ1-2; no clear D gene. V was clipped by 0 bases and J by 4 bases, with 16 bases between them. This CDR3 comprises 16 residues. Germline CDR1 and CDR2: SGHRS and YFSETQ. This CDR3 reads CASSLATQAGVYGYTF. CDR3 nucleotides: TGCGCCAGCAGCTTGGCGACCCAGGCAGGTGTCTATGGCTACACCTTC. The variable domain in full, completed from reference TRBV5-1 and TRBJ1-2, reads KAGVTQTPRYLIKTRGQQVTLSCSPISGHRSVSWYQQTPGQGLQFLFEYFSETQRNKGNFPGRFSGRQFSNSRSEMNVSTLELGDSALYLCASSLATQAGVYGYTFGSGTRLTVV.

This clone was detected only a few times. CDR3 sequence reads: CASSYTGAYGYTF. As DNA, the CDR3 is TGTGCCAGCAGTTACACAGGGGCGTATGGCTACACCTTC. J is TRBJ1-2 and V is TRBV12-3 or TRBV12-4; the match to TRBD1 covers 7 bases. The J segment lost 5 bases and the V segment lost 4 bases, leaving 4 bases of the junction unmatched. This CDR3 is 13 amino acids long.

CDR3 amino acids: CASSVAAYSYEQYF. The CDR3 nucleotides read TGTGCCAGCAGCGTAGCTGCATACTCCTACGAGCAGTACTTC. J is TRBJ2-7 and V is TRBV9; D gene ambiguous. The length of the CDR3 is 14 residues. The ends were cut back, 0 bases at V and 0 bases at J, with 7 bases in the middle. Germline V lookup: CDR1 SGDLS, CDR2 YYNGEE. Drawing the rest from reference TRBV9 and TRBJ2-7, the complete variable domain is DSGVTQTPKHLITATGQRVTLRCSPRSGDLSVYWYQQSLDQGLQFLIQYYNGEERAKGNILERFSAQQFPDLHSELNLSSLELGDSALYFCASSVAAYSYEQYFGPGTRLTVT.

This clone was seen just once. The V call is TRBV30, the J call TRBJ1-1; tentatively, D is TRBD1 (6 bases). Germline V gene lookup returns CDR1 GTSNPN and CDR2 SVGIG (reference sequence). This CDR3 is built from 12 residues. Trimming left V 5 bases short and J 1 base short, with 8 bases between. This chain's CDR3 is CAWGQSNTEAFF. The CDR3 bases are TGTGCCTGGGGACAGTCGAACACTGAAGCTTTCTTT.

The chain links TRBV24-1 to TRBJ2-2, with a possible D match to TRBD1 (6 bases). Germline loops: CDR1 KGHDR, CDR2 SFDVKD. The CDR3 consists of 15 residues. Trimming took 2 bases from V and 7 from J, leaving 13 bases between them. For the CDR3, the DNA is TGTGCCACCAGTGATTCAGGGGTTTTTGGCGGGGAGCTGTTTTTT. Protein sequence: CATSDSGVFGGELFF.